The next 28 T cell receptor beta chains were all read from a single sample in a study of blood T cells in healthy people across ages. A J-beta primer mix and a sample-barcoded 5' primer were used in a second PCR of roughly 6 to 12 cycles. TCRdb called the 5' RACE reads again in MiXCR, with one record for every CDR3 protein. The table has about 640,000 distinct CDR3 sequences, under 70% seen once. Material: blood. Receptors were obtained from a man in his sixties in good health.

The chain links TRBV6-6 to TRBJ1-2; TRBD1 might be the D (5 bases). The CDR3 is 16 residues long. Germline CDR1 MNHNY, CDR2 SVGAGI (reference sequence). V lost 6 bases to trimming and J lost 3 bases, with 20 bases between them. For the CDR3, the DNA is TGTGCCAGCAGACGCGAGCCGGGAGACAGAGACTATGGCTACACCTTC. This encodes CASRREPGDRDYGYTF.

CDR3 in amino acids: CASSAGGGSSPLHF. In DNA, the CDR3 is TGTGCCAGCAGCGCCGGGGGGGGATCTTCACCCCTCCACTTT. The V and J genes are TRBV5-6 and TRBJ1-6, with TRBD1 as a possible D gene (5 bases). V was shortened by 4 bases and J by 9 bases, with 14 bases between the two germline ends. From germline, CDR1 is SGHDT and CDR2 YYEEEE. This CDR3 region has 14 residues.

V is TRBV4-2 and J is TRBJ2-3, with D unresolved. The CDR3 has 17 amino acids. The germline V gene has CDR1 LGHNA and CDR2 YNFKEQ. Trimming cost V 0 bases and J 4 bases, with 17 bases left between them. In DNA form, the CDR3 reads TGTGCCAGCAGCCAAGATCTGGCTGCAGCTTTCCCAGATACGCAGTATTTT. It encodes CASSQDLAAAFPDTQYF.

The sample holds many counts of this clonotype. CDR3 protein: CASSPDQRRETQYF. CDR3 DNA: TGTGCCAGCTCACCTGACCAGAGGAGGGAGACCCAGTACTTC. This chain links TRBV18 with TRBJ2-5; TRBD2 might be the D (5 bases). This CDR3 has 14 amino acids. Deletions cut 3 bases from V and 5 bases from J, with 13 bases between. CDR1 KGHSH and CDR2 LQKENI come from the germline V gene.

The J gene is TRBJ1-6, the V gene TRBV12-3 or TRBV12-4; D may be TRBD1 (6 bases). Trimming stripped 1 base from V and 9 bases from J, with 16 bases between. The CDR3 has 16 amino acids. CDR3 protein: CASSLEAGANGSPLHF. The CDR3 region has the DNA TGTGCCAGCAGTTTAGAGGCGGGGGCCAACGGTTCACCCCTCCACTTT.

This clonotype was observed a handful of times. V is TRBV6-6 and J is TRBJ1-2; possibly TRBD1 for D (6 bases). V was cut by 6 bases and J by 6 bases, with 17 bases left in between. This CDR3 has 14 residues. From germline, CDR1 is MNHNY and CDR2 SVGAGI (reference sequence). CDR3 nucleotide sequence: TGTGCCAGCAGCAACAGGGACGTCGGGAATGGCTACACCTTC. Translating it yields CASSNRDVGNGYTF.

The chain carries TRBV11-2 and TRBJ2-1, with TRBD2 matching over 14 bases. With 5 bases clipped from V and 8 bases from J, the junction kept 8 bases outside the gene matches. The CDR3 is 16 residues long. Germline V gives CDR1 SGHAT, CDR2 FQNNGV. The DNA of the CDR3 is TGTGCCAGCAGCCCCCGGACTAGCGGGGGGTGGTATGAGCAGTTCTTC. Amino acid sequence: CASSPRTSGGWYEQFF.

The chain couples TRBV6-5 to TRBJ2-1; 14 bases agree with TRBD2. Germline lookup yields CDR1 MNHEY and CDR2 SVGAGI. The CDR3 is 15 residues long. V was clipped by 4 bases and J by 7 bases; unmatched bases: 3. The CDR3 protein is CASSSGLAGGNEQFF. The CDR3 DNA follows: TGTGCCAGCAGTTCCGGACTAGCGGGGGGAAATGAGCAGTTCTTC.

The genes are TRBV20-1 and TRBJ2-7, with D perhaps TRBD2 (6 bases). CDR1 DFQATT and CDR2 SNEGSKA come from the germline V gene (reference sequence). V gave up 0 bases and J gave up 4 bases, with 22 bases separating them. The CDR3 covers 17 residues. The CDR3 DNA is TGCAGTGCTAGAGATCTGGTCCGGCAGGGAGGTTTGTACGAGCAGTACTTC. Encoded protein: CSARDLVRQGGLYEQYF.

This clonotype was counted only a few times. The J gene is TRBJ2-5, the V gene TRBV10-3; 15 bases fit TRBD2. J was trimmed by 0 bases and V by 5 bases; bases with no gene match: 19. The germline V gene has CDR1 ENHRY and CDR2 SYGVKD. The CDR3 has 22 amino acids. Here the CDR3 DNA reads TGTGCCATCAGTAACCCCGAGGGACTAGCGGGGGGACAACACTCGTACCAAGAGACCCAGTACTTC. This translates into CAISNPEGLAGGQHSYQETQYF.

The chain couples TRBV5-1 to TRBJ2-2; TRBD1 is a possible D gene (5 bases). Per germline, CDR1 SGHRS and CDR2 YFSETQ. This CDR3 contains 14 residues. The germline V and J ends were trimmed by 4 bases and 4 bases, with 11 bases remaining between them. DNA of the CDR3: TGCGCCAGCAGCCTTGGACACTCCACCGGGGAGCTGTTTTTT. Translated, it gives CASSLGHSTGELFF.

This chain links TRBV6-1 with TRBJ2-7; tentative D call: TRBD1 (5 bases). V was trimmed by 2 bases and J by 0 bases, leaving 8 bases between them. From germline, CDR1 is MNHNS and CDR2 SASEGT. CDR3 size: 14 residues. For the CDR3, the DNA is TGTGCCAGCAGTGAATGGGGCAGCTCCTACGAGCAGTACTTC. Residues: CASSEWGSSYEQYF.

This clonotype was counted between two and nine times. The CDR3 DNA reads TGTGCCAGCAGCTTAGACAGGGTAGGATCACCCCTCCACTTT. It yields the protein CASSLDRVGSPLHF. The chain joins TRBV7-2 to TRBJ1-6; possible D gene TRBD1, 6 bases. Germline values: CDR1 SGHTA, CDR2 FQGNSA. V lost 1 base and J 10 bases, leaving 11 bases between the germline ends. This CDR3 contains 14 residues.

Details on this clonotype: An end of the junction does not agree with germline; a read error may underlie this. The chain is built from TRBV6-2 or TRBV6-3 and TRBJ2-6, with D perhaps TRBD2 (6 bases). The CDR3 loop spans 15 amino acids. CDR1 is MNHEY and CDR2 is SVGEGT in the germline V gene. CDR3 coding DNA: TGCGCCAGCAAACGGGGGACCTCTGGGGCCAACGTCCTGACTTTC. This translates into CASKRGTSGANVLTF.

This clonotype turned up a few times. The V call is TRBV20-1, the J call TRBJ2-5; D unclear. V lost 3 bases to trimming and J lost 2 bases, with 7 bases between them. The CDR3 length is 12 residues. CDR1 is DFQATT and CDR2 is SNEGSKA in the germline V gene (reference sequence). CDR3 sequence (DNA): TGCAGTGCTAGCCTTCCGCAAGAGACCCAGTACTTC. It codes for CSASLPQETQYF.

V is TRBV6-1 and J is TRBJ1-2; D perhaps matches TRBD1 (6 bases). Germline assignment: CDR1 MNHNS and CDR2 SASEGT. This CDR3 region has 15 residues. Trimming shortened V by 1 base and J by 5 bases, and 14 bases separated the two germline ends. This CDR3 is CASSEGPGGQYGYTF. CDR3 coding DNA: TGTGCCAGCAGTGAAGGGCCCGGGGGCCAATATGGCTACACCTTC.

This rearrangement joins TRBV5-1 to TRBJ2-2, with a tentative D call TRBD1 (6 bases). CDR3 length: 16 residues. V was trimmed by 3 bases and J by 0 bases, leaving 12 bases between them. In germline, CDR1 is SGHRS, CDR2 YFSETQ. The DNA for the CDR3 is TGCGCCAGCAGCTCTCCCGGGACACCGAACACCGGGGAGCTGTTTTTT. This codes for CASSSPGTPNTGELFF.

This clonotype turned up a few times. The V and J genes are TRBV7-2 and TRBJ2-1; 15 bases are a match to TRBD2. Looked up from germline, CDR1 is SGHTA and CDR2 is FQGNSA. The CDR3 has 16 residues. V was pared by 10 bases and J by 4 bases, with 8 bases of the junction left unmatched. For the CDR3, the DNA is TGTGCCATGGGACTAGCGGGGGGCTTTCGTTACAATGAGCAGTTCTTC. This sequence encodes CAMGLAGGFRYNEQFF.

The CDR3 DNA reads TGCAGTGCTAGTGCCCCCAGGGGGCTTAGCAATCAGCCCCAGCATTTT. Encoded protein: CSASAPRGLSNQPQHF. This sequence joins TRBV20-1 and TRBJ1-5; 8 bases are a match to TRBD1. Germline loops: CDR1 DFQATT, CDR2 SNEGSKA (reference sequence). The CDR3 runs to 16 residues. With 3 bases clipped from V and 0 bases from J, the junction kept 7 bases outside the gene matches.

This clonotype was seen repeatedly, ten times or more. The rearrangement joins TRBV15 to TRBJ2-7, with D maybe TRBD1 (6 bases). CDR1 and CDR2 from the germline V gene are LNHNV and YYDKDF (reference sequence). The CDR3 spans 15 residues. Trimming left V 3 bases short and J 2 bases short, with 14 bases between. The CDR3 reads CATSRLSGQPYEQYF. CDR3 in DNA: TGTGCCACCAGCAGGCTCTCGGGACAACCCTACGAGCAGTACTTC.

V is TRBV6-2 or TRBV6-3 and J is TRBJ1-2; TRBD1 might be the D (5 bases). The germline V gene encodes CDR1 MNHEY and CDR2 SVGEGT. The V end lost 0 bases, the J end lost 8 bases, and 10 bases lay between the germline ends. CDR3 length: 13 amino acids. The CDR3 nucleotides are TGTGCCAGCAGTTACTCAGCCAGGGACGGCTACACCTTC. Its translation is CASSYSARDGYTF.

The chain carries TRBV24-1 and TRBJ2-1; 11 bases agree with TRBD2. Germline values: CDR1 KGHDR, CDR2 SFDVKD. This CDR3 has 15 residues. Trimming removed 4 bases from V and 6 bases from J; junction bases left unmatched: 4. The CDR3: CATSDTSGGRNEQFF. CDR3 coding DNA: TGTGCCACCAGTGACACTAGCGGGGGTCGCAATGAGCAGTTCTTC.

The V gene is TRBV7-2, the J gene TRBJ2-7; the match to TRBD2 covers 9 bases. The CDR3 has 15 amino acids. Germline values: CDR1 SGHTA, CDR2 FQGNSA. V dropped 5 bases and J dropped 1; count of bases not matched to a gene: 6. The CDR3 sequence is CASSLPSGGSYEQYF. CDR3 DNA: TGTGCCAGCAGCCTACCAAGCGGGGGGTCCTACGAGCAGTACTTC.

The V call is TRBV7-2, the J call TRBJ1-4, with a weak D call TRBD1 (5 bases). V dropped 2 bases and J dropped 11 bases, with 18 bases sitting between them. The CDR3 sequence is 15 residues long. Germline CDR1 is SGHTA and CDR2 is FQGNSA. The CDR3 nucleotides are TGTGCCAGCAGCTTAACATCCGGGGCCCTACGCAAACTGTTTTTT. Residues: CASSLTSGALRKLFF.

Of note for this clonotype: A much larger clone lies one base from this, so it may be a read error. The chain joins TRBV14 to TRBJ2-3; D uncertain. Germline CDR1 and CDR2: SGHDN and FVKESK. This CDR3 region has 11 residues. CDR3 amino acids: CAGSHTDTQYF. CDR3 DNA: TGTGCCGGCAGCCACACAGATACGCAGTATTTT.

The CDR3 here is CASSQERVSNQPQHF. The CDR3 bases are TGTGCCAGCAGCCAAGAAAGGGTTAGCAATCAGCCCCAGCATTTT. The chain couples TRBV4-2 to TRBJ1-5; no definite D call. The CDR3 contains 15 residues. V lost 0 bases and J lost 0, with 6 bases in between. Per the germline V gene, CDR1 is LGHNA and CDR2 is YNFKEQ.

This chain uses TRBV5-1 with TRBJ2-5; 7 bases are a match to TRBD2. CDR1 is SGHRS, CDR2 YFSETQ, per germline. With V trimmed by 1 base and J by 3 bases, 9 bases remained unmatched. The CDR3 has 16 amino acids. CDR3 sequence reads: CASSLKHASGKETQYF. In DNA form, the CDR3 reads TGCGCCAGCAGCTTGAAGCATGCTAGCGGAAAAGAGACCCAGTACTTC.

Turning to this clonotype: Without the conserved terminal phenylalanine or tryptophan, this CDR3 likely stems from a read error. The chain uses TRBV29-1 and TRBJ2-7; 9 bases are shared with TRBD1. The J call may be in error: the DNA end matches TRBJ2-5 better. CDR3 length: 13 amino acids. CDR1 is SQVTM, CDR2 ANQGSEA, per germline. The DNA for the CDR3 is TGCAGCGTGCGACAGGGGGGTGAGGAGACCCAGTACTTA. The encoded protein is CSVRQGGEETQYL.